The subject of this entry is one T cell receptor (beta chain). What it binds is not known. These data are taken from a study of cytomegalovirus exposure and HLA in healthy donors. Study-level results: Altogether, about 160 TCR beta chains were recorded as cytomegalovirus-associated.

The CDR3 consists of 13 residues. Germline CDR1 reads SGDLS; CDR2 reads YYNGEE. V was clipped by 1 base and J by 4 bases, with 6 bases between them. Data came from immunoSEQ multiplex PCR; TCRdb stores just in-frame clones and leaves some out. The sample carries about 140,000 clones, around 85% recorded once. The source of this sequence is a man between 18 and 35 years old in good health and CMV-seronegative. Input material: PBMCs. The chain is built from TRBV9 and TRBJ2-1, with D possibly TRBD2 on 5 matching bases. CDR3: CASSVTGYNEQFF. The DNA of the CDR3 is TGTGCCAGCAGCGTAACGGGGTACAATGAGCAGTTCTTC.